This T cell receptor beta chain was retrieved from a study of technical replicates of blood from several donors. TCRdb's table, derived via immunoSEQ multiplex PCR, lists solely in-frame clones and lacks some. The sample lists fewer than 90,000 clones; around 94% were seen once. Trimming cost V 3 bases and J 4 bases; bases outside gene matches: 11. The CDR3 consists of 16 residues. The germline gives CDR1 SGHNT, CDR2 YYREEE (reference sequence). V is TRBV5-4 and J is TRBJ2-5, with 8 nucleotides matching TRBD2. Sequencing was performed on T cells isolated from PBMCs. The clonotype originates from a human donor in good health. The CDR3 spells CASSYTGLVAPETQYF. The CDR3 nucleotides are TGTGCCAGCAGCTATACGGGACTAGTGGCCCCAGAGACCCAGTACTTC.